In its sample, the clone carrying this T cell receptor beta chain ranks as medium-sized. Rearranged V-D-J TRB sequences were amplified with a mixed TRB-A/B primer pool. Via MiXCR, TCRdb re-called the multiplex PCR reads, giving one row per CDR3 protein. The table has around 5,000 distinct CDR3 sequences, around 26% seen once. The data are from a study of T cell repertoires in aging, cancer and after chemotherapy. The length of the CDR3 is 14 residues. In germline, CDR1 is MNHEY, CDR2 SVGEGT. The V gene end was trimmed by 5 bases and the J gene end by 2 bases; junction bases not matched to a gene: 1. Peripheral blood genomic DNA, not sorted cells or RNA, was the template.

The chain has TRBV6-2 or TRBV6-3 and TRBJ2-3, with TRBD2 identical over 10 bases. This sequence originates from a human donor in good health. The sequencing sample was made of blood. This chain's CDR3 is CASSSGGATDTQYF. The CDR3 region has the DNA TGTGCCAGCAGTAGCGGGGGGGCCACAGATACGCAGTATTTT.